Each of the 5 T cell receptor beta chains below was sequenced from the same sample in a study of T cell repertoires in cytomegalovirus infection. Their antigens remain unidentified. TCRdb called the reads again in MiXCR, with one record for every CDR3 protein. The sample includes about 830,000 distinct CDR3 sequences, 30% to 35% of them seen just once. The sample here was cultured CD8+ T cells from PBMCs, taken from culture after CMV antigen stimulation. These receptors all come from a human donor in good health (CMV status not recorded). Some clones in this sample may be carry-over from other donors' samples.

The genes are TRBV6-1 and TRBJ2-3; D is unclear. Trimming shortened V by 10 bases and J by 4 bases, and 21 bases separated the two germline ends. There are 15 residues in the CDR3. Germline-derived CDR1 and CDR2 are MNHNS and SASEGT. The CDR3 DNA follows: TGTGCCACTAGACTCGGTCCACGGCCCGCAGATACGCAGTATTTT. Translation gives CATRLGPRPADTQYF.

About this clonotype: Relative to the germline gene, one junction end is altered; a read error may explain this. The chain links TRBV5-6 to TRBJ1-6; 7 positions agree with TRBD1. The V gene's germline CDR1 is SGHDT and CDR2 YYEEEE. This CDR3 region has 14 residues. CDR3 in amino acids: CTSSLVQGNSPLHF. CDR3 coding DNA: TGTACCAGCAGCTTGGTACAGGGGAATTCACCCCTCCACTTT.

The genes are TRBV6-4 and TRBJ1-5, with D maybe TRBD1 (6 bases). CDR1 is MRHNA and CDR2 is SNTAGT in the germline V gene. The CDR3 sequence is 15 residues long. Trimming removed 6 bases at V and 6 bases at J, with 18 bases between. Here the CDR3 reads CASSQTAQGLQPQHF. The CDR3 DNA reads TGTGCCAGCAGCCAAACGGCACAGGGACTTCAGCCCCAGCATTTT.

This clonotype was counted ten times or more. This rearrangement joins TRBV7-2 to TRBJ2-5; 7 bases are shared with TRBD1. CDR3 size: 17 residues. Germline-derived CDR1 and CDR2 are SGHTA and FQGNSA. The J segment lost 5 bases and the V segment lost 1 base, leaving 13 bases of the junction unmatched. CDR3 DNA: TGTGCCAGCAGCTTAGTAGAGCAACAGGGGCCATGGGAGACCCAGTACTTC. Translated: CASSLVEQQGPWETQYF.

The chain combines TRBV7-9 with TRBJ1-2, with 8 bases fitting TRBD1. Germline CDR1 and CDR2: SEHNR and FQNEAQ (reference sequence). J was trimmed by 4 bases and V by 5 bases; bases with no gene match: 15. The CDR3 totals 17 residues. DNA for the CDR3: TGTGCCAGCAGCGTACACCGGGACAGGAGGGAAGGCTATGGCTACACCTTC. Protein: CASSVHRDRREGYGYTF. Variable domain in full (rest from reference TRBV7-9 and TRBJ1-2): DTGVSQNPRHKITKRGQNVTFRCDPISEHNRLYWYRQTLGQGPEFLTYFQNEAQLEKSRLLSDRFSAERPKGSFSTLEIQRTEQGDSAMYLCASSVHRDRREGYGYTFGSGTRLTVV.